Listed below are T cell receptor beta chains from one sample, sequenced in a study of control samples from healthy donors and cancer patients. Profiled with immunoSEQ multiplex PCR; TCRdb holds only in-frame clones, not every one. Found here are roughly 100,000 clones, roughly 80% of them singletons; the top ten hold roughly 13%. Sequenced input: blood. Receptors were obtained from a woman aged 50 to 60 in good health. Each CDR3 is given with its conserved first and last residue. Fields, in order: D gene, J gene, clone size, V gene, CDR3 DNA, CDR3 protein. D genes are given only for firm matches. Size values are once, few and many counts, or a class for expanded clones, and some rows have none.

D gene: -
J gene: TRBJ1-5
clone size: -
V gene: TRBV7-9
CDR3 DNA: TGTGCCAGCAGCGACAGGTATCAGCCCCAGCATTTT
CDR3 protein: CASSDRYQPQHF

D gene: -
J gene: TRBJ1-1
clone size: -
V gene: TRBV7-3
CDR3 DNA: TGTGCCAGCAGCTCTTATGAAAGGACACTCGAAGCTTTCTTT
CDR3 protein: CASSSYERTLEAFF

D gene: -
J gene: TRBJ2-3
clone size: -
V gene: TRBV11-3
CDR3 DNA: TGTGCCAGCAGCTTCCTTGTGGGGGATACGCAGTATTTT
CDR3 protein: CASSFLVGDTQYF

D gene: -
J gene: TRBJ2-3
clone size: once
V gene: TRBV27
CDR3 DNA: TGTGCCAGCAGTCAAACCGCCGGGACTGATACAGATACGCAGTATTTT
CDR3 protein: CASSQTAGTDTDTQYF

D gene: TRBD1
J gene: TRBJ1-4
clone size: -
V gene: TRBV2
CDR3 DNA: TGTGCCAGCAGTGCGGGACAGGGGTTCGAAAAACTGTTTTTT
CDR3 protein: CASSAGQGFEKLFF

D gene: -
J gene: TRBJ2-3
clone size: -
V gene: TRBV6-5
CDR3 DNA: TGTGCCAGCAGTATCGGGACAAAAACAGATACGCAGTATTTT
CDR3 protein: CASSIGTKTDTQYF

D gene: TRBD1
J gene: TRBJ2-1
clone size: -
V gene: TRBV4-1
CDR3 DNA: TGCGCCAGCAGCCTAGACAGGGGGACTCACAATGAGCAGTTCTTC
CDR3 protein: CASSLDRGTHNEQFF

D gene: -
J gene: TRBJ1-2
clone size: -
V gene: TRBV2
CDR3 DNA: TGTGCCAGCAGTAGCGGGACAACCGGGCACTATGGCTACACCTTC
CDR3 protein: CASSSGTTGHYGYTF

D gene: -
J gene: TRBJ1-1
clone size: -
V gene: TRBV28
CDR3 DNA: TGTGCCAGCAGTCCCCAGGGACGCAAGAACACTGAAGCTTTCTTT
CDR3 protein: CASSPQGRKNTEAFF

D gene: -
J gene: TRBJ2-1
clone size: -
V gene: TRBV5-4
CDR3 DNA: TGTGCCAGCAGCTCCCCTGGTGGTGAGCAGTTCTTC
CDR3 protein: CASSSPGGEQFF

D gene: -
J gene: TRBJ1-2
clone size: -
V gene: TRBV7-9
CDR3 DNA: TGTGCCAGCAGCTTAGAGGGGGGAGGCTACACCTTC
CDR3 protein: CASSLEGGGYTF

D gene: -
J gene: TRBJ1-3
clone size: -
V gene: TRBV15
CDR3 DNA: TGTGCCACCAGCAGAGGATCCTCTGGAAACACCATATATTTT
CDR3 protein: CATSRGSSGNTIYF

D gene: -
J gene: TRBJ1-4
clone size: -
V gene: TRBV29-1
CDR3 DNA: TGCAGCGTTGATTCGGAGGGGGATGAAAAACTGTTTTTT
CDR3 protein: CSVDSEGDEKLFF

D gene: -
J gene: TRBJ1-2
clone size: -
V gene: TRBV7-3
CDR3 DNA: TGTGCCAGCAGCTTAAATAAGGGGGACTATGGCTACACCTTC
CDR3 protein: CASSLNKGDYGYTF

D gene: TRBD1
J gene: TRBJ1-1
clone size: -
V gene: TRBV28
CDR3 DNA: TGTGCCAGCAGTCTACAGGGGAGTGGAGCTTTCTTT
CDR3 protein: CASSLQGSGAFF

D gene: -
J gene: TRBJ1-5
clone size: -
V gene: TRBV7-2
CDR3 DNA: TGTGCCAGCAGCTTAGTAGGATATAGCAATCAGCCCCAGCATTTT
CDR3 protein: CASSLVGYSNQPQHF

D gene: TRBD1
J gene: TRBJ1-4
clone size: -
V gene: TRBV7-9
CDR3 DNA: TGTGCCAGCAGCCCGGACAGGGCTAATGAAAAACTGTTTTTT
CDR3 protein: CASSPDRANEKLFF

D gene: -
J gene: TRBJ1-5
clone size: -
V gene: TRBV18
CDR3 DNA: TGTGCCAGCTCACAAGATGACAGTTTTCAGCCCCAGCATTTT
CDR3 protein: CASSQDDSFQPQHF

D gene: -
J gene: TRBJ2-2
clone size: -
V gene: TRBV18
CDR3 DNA: TGTGCCAGCTCACCGCTCTTCGACACCGGGGAGCTGTTTTTT
CDR3 protein: CASSPLFDTGELFF

D gene: TRBD1
J gene: TRBJ1-6
clone size: -
V gene: TRBV4-2
CDR3 DNA: TGTGCCAGCAGCCAAGATAACAGGGGAGCTTCACCCCTCCACTTT
CDR3 protein: CASSQDNRGASPLHF

D gene: -
J gene: TRBJ1-1
clone size: -
V gene: TRBV25-1
CDR3 DNA: TGTGCCAGCAGCCTAATGAACACTGAAGCTTTCTTT
CDR3 protein: CASSLMNTEAFF

D gene: -
J gene: TRBJ1-1
clone size: -
V gene: TRBV13
CDR3 DNA: TGTGCCAGCAGCTACATCCGTGGACAGTCGACCACTGAAGCTTTCTTT
CDR3 protein: CASSYIRGQSTTEAFF

D gene: TRBD1
J gene: TRBJ1-5
clone size: -
V gene: TRBV27
CDR3 DNA: TGTGCCAGCAGTTCCATATCCGCGACAGGGGGGCAGCCCCAGCATTTT
CDR3 protein: CASSSISATGGQPQHF

D gene: -
J gene: TRBJ2-4
clone size: -
V gene: TRBV5-1
CDR3 DNA: TGCGCCAGCAGCTTGGACCAGAAAAACATTCAGTACTTC
CDR3 protein: CASSLDQKNIQYF

D gene: TRBD2
J gene: TRBJ2-3
clone size: -
V gene: TRBV7-2
CDR3 DNA: TGTGCCAGCAGCTTCCTAGCGGGAGAGACAGATACGCAGTATTTT
CDR3 protein: CASSFLAGETDTQYF

D gene: -
J gene: TRBJ1-1
clone size: -
V gene: TRBV5-8
CDR3 DNA: TGTGCCAGCAGCTCGACCGGTGATGAAGCTTTCTTT
CDR3 protein: CASSSTGDEAFF

D gene: -
J gene: TRBJ1-1
clone size: -
V gene: TRBV24-1
CDR3 DNA: TGTGCCACCAGGGCACAGGGTTCGAACACTGAAGCTTTCTTT
CDR3 protein: CATRAQGSNTEAFF

D gene: TRBD2
J gene: TRBJ2-7
clone size: few
V gene: TRBV7-2
CDR3 DNA: TGTGCCAGCAGCTCCACTAGCGGGAGCGCGGTAGAGCAGTACTTC
CDR3 protein: CASSSTSGSAVEQYF

D gene: -
J gene: TRBJ2-2
clone size: -
V gene: TRBV19
CDR3 DNA: TGTGCCAGTAGTATTTCAGGGTGGACCGGGGAGCTGTTTTTT
CDR3 protein: CASSISGWTGELFF

D gene: TRBD1
J gene: TRBJ2-5
clone size: -
V gene: TRBV4-1
CDR3 DNA: TGCGCCAGCAGCCAAGATCTGGGGACAGCCAAAGAGACCCAGCACTTC
CDR3 protein: CASSQDLGTAKETQHF

D gene: TRBD1
J gene: TRBJ1-4
clone size: -
V gene: TRBV19
CDR3 DNA: TGTGCCAGTAGTTCTGGGACAGCAACTAATGAAAAACTGTTTTTT
CDR3 protein: CASSSGTATNEKLFF

D gene: -
J gene: TRBJ1-1
clone size: -
V gene: TRBV29-1
CDR3 DNA: TGCAGCGTTTGGGGATCGGGGAACACTGAAGCTTTCTTT
CDR3 protein: CSVWGSGNTEAFF

D gene: -
J gene: TRBJ2-7
clone size: -
V gene: TRBV19
CDR3 DNA: TGTGCCAGTAGGGAACGGAGGAGCTCCTACGAGCAGTACTTC
CDR3 protein: CASRERRSSYEQYF

D gene: -
J gene: TRBJ2-1
clone size: -
V gene: TRBV7-9
CDR3 DNA: TGTGCCAGCAGCGCCGAGGGGATAGACAATGAGCAGTTCTTC
CDR3 protein: CASSAEGIDNEQFF

D gene: TRBD2
J gene: TRBJ2-5
clone size: -
V gene: TRBV6-2/TRBV6-3
CDR3 DNA: TGTGCCAGCAGTGCGGGGACTAGCGGGAGGAAGACCCAGTACTTC
CDR3 protein: CASSAGTSGRKTQYF

D gene: -
J gene: TRBJ2-1
clone size: -
V gene: TRBV7-3
CDR3 DNA: TGTGCCAGCAGCCCCCGCGGCGGGGGCAGGGCCAATGAGCAGTTCTTC
CDR3 protein: CASSPRGGGRANEQFF

D gene: -
J gene: TRBJ1-4
clone size: -
V gene: TRBV7-9
CDR3 DNA: TGTGCCAGCAGCCTAGGGGACACCGTGAGGGAAAAACTGTTTTTT
CDR3 protein: CASSLGDTVREKLFF

D gene: -
J gene: TRBJ1-5
clone size: once
V gene: TRBV30
CDR3 DNA: TGTGCCTGGGGGGTCGGGGGGCTCTCTCAGCCCCAGCATTTT
CDR3 protein: CAWGVGGLSQPQHF

D gene: TRBD1
J gene: TRBJ2-3
clone size: -
V gene: TRBV7-8
CDR3 DNA: TGTGCCAGCAGGTTACGGACAGGGAGCACAGATACGCAGTATTTT
CDR3 protein: CASRLRTGSTDTQYF

D gene: TRBD2
J gene: TRBJ2-3
clone size: -
V gene: TRBV11-2
CDR3 DNA: TGTGCCAGCAGCTTATATATTAGGGCGGGAGGGGTCACAGATACGCAGTATTTT
CDR3 protein: CASSLYIRAGGVTDTQYF

D gene: TRBD2
J gene: TRBJ2-1
clone size: -
V gene: TRBV7-2
CDR3 DNA: TGTGCCAGCAGCTTAGCGGGGGGGTGGAGTACAAGTGAGCAGTTCTTC
CDR3 protein: CASSLAGGWSTSEQFF